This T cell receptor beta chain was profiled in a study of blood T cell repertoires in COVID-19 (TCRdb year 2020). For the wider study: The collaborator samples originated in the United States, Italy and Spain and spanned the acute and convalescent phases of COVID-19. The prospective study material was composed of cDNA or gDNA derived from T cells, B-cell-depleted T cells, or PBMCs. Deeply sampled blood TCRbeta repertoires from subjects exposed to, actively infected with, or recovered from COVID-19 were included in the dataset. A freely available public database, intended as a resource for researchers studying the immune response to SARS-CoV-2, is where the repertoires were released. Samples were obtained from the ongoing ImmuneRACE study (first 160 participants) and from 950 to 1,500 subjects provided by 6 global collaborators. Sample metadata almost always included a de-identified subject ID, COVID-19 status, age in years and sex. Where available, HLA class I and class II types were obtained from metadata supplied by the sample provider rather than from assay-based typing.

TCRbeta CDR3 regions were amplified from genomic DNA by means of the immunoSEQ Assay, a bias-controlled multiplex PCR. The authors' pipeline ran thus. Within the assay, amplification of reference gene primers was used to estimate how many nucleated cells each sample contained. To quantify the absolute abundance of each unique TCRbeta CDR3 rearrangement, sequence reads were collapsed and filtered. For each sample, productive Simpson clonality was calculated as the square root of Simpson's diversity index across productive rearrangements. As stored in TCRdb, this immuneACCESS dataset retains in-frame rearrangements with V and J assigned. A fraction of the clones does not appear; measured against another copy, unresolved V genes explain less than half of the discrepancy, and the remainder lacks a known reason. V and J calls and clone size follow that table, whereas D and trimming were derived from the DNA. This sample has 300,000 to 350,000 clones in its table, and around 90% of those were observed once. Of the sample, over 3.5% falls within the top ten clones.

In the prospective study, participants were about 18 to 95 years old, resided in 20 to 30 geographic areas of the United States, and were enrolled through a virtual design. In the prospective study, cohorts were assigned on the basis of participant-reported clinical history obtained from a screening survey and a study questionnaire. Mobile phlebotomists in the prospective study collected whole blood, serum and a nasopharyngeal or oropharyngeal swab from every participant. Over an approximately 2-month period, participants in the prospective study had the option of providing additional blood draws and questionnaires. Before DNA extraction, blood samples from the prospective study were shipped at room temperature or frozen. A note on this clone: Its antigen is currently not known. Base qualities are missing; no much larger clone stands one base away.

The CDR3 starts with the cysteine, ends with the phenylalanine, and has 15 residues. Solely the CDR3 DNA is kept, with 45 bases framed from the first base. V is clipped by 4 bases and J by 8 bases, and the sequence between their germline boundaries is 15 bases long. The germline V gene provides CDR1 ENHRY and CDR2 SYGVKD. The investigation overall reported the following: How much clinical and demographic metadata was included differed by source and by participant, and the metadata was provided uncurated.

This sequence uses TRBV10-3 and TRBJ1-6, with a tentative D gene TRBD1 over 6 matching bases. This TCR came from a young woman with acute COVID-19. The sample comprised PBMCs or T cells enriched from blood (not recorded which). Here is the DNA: TGTGCCATCAGTGGTCAGGGGTCTTCGGATTCACCCCTCCACTTT. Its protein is CAISGQGSSDSPLHF.